Given below is one T cell receptor (beta chain) in context. What it binds is not known. This sample was included in a study of T cell responses to AZD1222 COVID-19 vaccine. The table came from immunoSEQ multiplex PCR; TCRdb's copy has only in-frame clones and leaves some out. The data show 130,000 or so clones, about 86% seen once. General study points: Possibly, clonal diversity was underestimated; donors were largely white British and included more females. The number of AZD1222 recipients seropositive at baseline was only 5 to 7. No day 14 peak samples; only post-peak repertoires were characterized. Vaccine-associated CD4 TCRs spanned spike, dominant at 160-218 and 743-854.

CDR1 LNHNV and CDR2 YYDKDF come from the germline V gene (reference sequence). There are 19 residues in the CDR3. J was trimmed by 7 bases and V by 0 bases; bases with no gene match: 16. The rearrangement uses TRBV15 and TRBJ2-1, with 9 bases matching TRBD2. The sequence derives from an adult in good health. The sample here was peripheral blood, taken on day 0 of AZD1222 vaccination. This CDR3 reads CATSRDRGVGLALRNEQFF. The DNA for the CDR3 is TGTGCCACCAGCAGAGACCGTGGGGTGGGACTAGCTCTTCGGAATGAGCAGTTCTTC. Together with reference TRBV15 and TRBJ2-1, the CDR3 gives the full variable domain: DAMVIQNPRYQVTQFGKPVTLSCSQTLNHNVMYWYQQKSSQAPKLLFHYYDKDFNNEADTPDNFQSRRPNTSFCFLDIRSPGLGDTAMYLCATSRDRGVGLALRNEQFFGPGTRLTVL.